This TCR beta chain originates from a study of CD8 T cells in Susac syndrome. CDR3 size: 12 residues. The V gene lost 3 bases and the J gene lost 7 bases, with 7 bases spanning the gap. Germline V gene lookup returns CDR1 SEHNR and CDR2 FQNEAQ (reference sequence). The authors sequenced TCR beta from blood CD8+ and CD4+ T cells. Relapsing-remitting disease, either stable or active, was present in the multiple sclerosis controls, who were treatment-naive patients. About this clonotype itself: The antigen is not known.

cDNA came from about 0.5 to 1 ug RNA primed by random hexamers. An immunoSEQ multiplex PCR generated amplified TCR beta CDR3 products spanning 54 Vbeta and 13 Jbeta. TCRdb re-called the immunoSEQ multiplex PCR reads through MiXCR, storing one row per CDR3 protein. The sample carries 250,000 to 300,000 distinct CDR3 sequences, 85% recorded once. General study points: As acknowledged by the study, its TCR sequencing and HLA analysis included a relatively small number of individuals.

The sequence was collected from a human donor with multiple sclerosis. Sequenced input: CD8+ T cells from PBMCs. V and J are TRBV7-9 and TRBJ2-1; D ambiguous. Here the CDR3 reads CASSLYPNEQFF. The DNA of the CDR3 is TGTGCCAGCAGCTTGTATCCTAATGAGCAGTTCTTC.